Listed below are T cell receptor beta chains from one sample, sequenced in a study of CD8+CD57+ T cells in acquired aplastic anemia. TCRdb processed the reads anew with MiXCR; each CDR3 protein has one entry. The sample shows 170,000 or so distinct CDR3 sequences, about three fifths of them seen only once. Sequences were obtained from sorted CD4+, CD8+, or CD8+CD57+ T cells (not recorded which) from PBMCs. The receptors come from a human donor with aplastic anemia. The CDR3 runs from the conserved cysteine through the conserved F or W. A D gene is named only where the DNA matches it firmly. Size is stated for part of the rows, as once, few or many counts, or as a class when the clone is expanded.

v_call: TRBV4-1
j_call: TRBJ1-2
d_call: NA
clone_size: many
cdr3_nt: TGCGCCAGCACCCCCCGGGGGCAAGGTGGCTACACCTTC
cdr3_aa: CASTPRGQGGYTF

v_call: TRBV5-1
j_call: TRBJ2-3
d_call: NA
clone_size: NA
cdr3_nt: TGCGCCAGCAGCCCCATTGAAGATACGCAGTATTTT
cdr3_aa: CASSPIEDTQYF

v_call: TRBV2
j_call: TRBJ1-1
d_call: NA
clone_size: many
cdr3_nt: TGTGCCAGCACCAGGGGCGCGGACAACACTGAAGCTTTCTTT
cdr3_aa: CASTRGADNTEAFF

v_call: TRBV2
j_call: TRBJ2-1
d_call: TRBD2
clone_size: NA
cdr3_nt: TGTGCCAGCACTAGCGGGTACTTAGGCGGCAATGAGCAGTTCTTC
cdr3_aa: CASTSGYLGGNEQFF

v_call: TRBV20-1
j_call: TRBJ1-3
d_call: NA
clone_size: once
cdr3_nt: TGCAGTGCTGGGGGGACAATCTCTGGAAACACCATATATTTT
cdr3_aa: CSAGGTISGNTIYF

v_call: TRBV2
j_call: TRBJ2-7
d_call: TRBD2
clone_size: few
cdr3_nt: TGTGCCAGCGACGGGGGGAGGCAGTACTTC
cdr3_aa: CASDGGRQYF

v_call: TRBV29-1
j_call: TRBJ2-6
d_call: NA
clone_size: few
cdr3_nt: TGCAGCGTGACAGCTTCTGGGGCCAACGTCCTGACTTTC
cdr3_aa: CSVTASGANVLTF

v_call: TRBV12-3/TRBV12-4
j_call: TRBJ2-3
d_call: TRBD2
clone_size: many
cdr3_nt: TGTGCCATTAGCGGGTCCGATACGCAGTATTTT
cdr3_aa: CAISGSDTQYF

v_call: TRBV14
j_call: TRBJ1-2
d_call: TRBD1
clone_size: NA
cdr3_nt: TGTGCCAGCAGCCTAGGGACAGTCTGGGGCGGCTACACCTTC
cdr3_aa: CASSLGTVWGGYTF

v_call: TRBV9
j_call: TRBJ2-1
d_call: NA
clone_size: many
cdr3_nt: TGTGCCAGCAGCGTAGGTGGGGGGACCTACAATGAGCAGTTCTTC
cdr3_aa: CASSVGGGTYNEQFF

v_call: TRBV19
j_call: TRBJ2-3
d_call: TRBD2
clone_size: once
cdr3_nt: TGTGCCAGTAAGGGTGACACCGGGGGGTGCGATACGCAGTATTTT
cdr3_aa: CASKGDTGGCDTQYF

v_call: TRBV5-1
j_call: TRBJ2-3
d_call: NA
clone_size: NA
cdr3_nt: TGCGCCAGCAGCTCCGGACAGCTATATTTTGGGGATACGCAGTATTTT
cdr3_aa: CASSSGQLYFGDTQYF

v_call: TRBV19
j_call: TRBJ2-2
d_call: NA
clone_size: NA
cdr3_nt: TGTGCCAGTAGTATCGTCGCAGGGTCGAACACCGGGGAGCTGTTTTTT
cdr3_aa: CASSIVAGSNTGELFF

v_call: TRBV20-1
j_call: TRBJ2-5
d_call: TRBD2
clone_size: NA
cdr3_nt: TGCAGTGCCCGGCCGGGACTAGCGGGGAATCAAGAGACCCAGTACTTC
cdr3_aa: CSARPGLAGNQETQYF

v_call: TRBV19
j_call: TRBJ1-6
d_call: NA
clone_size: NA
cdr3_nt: TGTGCCAGTAGTATAGGGGGGAATTCACCCCTCCACTTT
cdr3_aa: CASSIGGNSPLHF

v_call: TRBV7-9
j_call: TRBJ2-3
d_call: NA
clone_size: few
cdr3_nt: TGTGCCAGCAGCCCTTCAGAAACGCAGTATTTT
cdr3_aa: CASSPSETQYF

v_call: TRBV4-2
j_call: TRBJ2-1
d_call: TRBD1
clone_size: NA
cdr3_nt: TGTGCCAGCAGCCAAGGAATACAGGGGGCAGGGTACAATGAGCAGTTCTTC
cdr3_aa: CASSQGIQGAGYNEQFF

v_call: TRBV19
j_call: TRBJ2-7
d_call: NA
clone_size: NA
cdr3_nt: TGTGCCAGTAGTAAACCCGGGGGCGACGAGCAGTACTTC
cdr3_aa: CASSKPGGDEQYF

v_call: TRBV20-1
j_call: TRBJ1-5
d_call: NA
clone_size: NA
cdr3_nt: TGCAGTGCTAGAGGACAGACCCAGCATTTT
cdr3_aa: CSARGQTQHF

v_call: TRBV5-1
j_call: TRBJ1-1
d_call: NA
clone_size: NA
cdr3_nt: TGCGCCAGCAGCTTGGTAGGCAGGGTGAGCACTGAAGCTTTCTTT
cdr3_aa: CASSLVGRVSTEAFF

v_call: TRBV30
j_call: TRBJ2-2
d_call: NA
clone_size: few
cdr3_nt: TGTGCCTGGAGCGCCAACACCGGGGAGCTGTTTTTT
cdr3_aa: CAWSANTGELFF

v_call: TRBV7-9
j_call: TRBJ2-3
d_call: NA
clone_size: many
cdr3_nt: TGTGCCAGCAGCCCCGTGGGGGACCCCACAGATACGCAGTATTTT
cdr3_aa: CASSPVGDPTDTQYF

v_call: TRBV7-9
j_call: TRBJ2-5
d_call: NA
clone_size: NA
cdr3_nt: TGTGCCAGCAGCTCCGGTCTGGAGCAAGAGACCCAGTACTTC
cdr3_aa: CASSSGLEQETQYF

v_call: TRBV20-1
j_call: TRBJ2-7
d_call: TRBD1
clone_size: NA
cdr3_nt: TGCAGTGCTAGAAGACAGGGGGAAGAGTACTTC
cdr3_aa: CSARRQGEEYF

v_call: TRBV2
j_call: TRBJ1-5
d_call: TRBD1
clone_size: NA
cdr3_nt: TGTGCCAGCAGTGCTACAGGGGATGGTAGGCAGCCCCAGCATTTT
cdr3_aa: CASSATGDGRQPQHF

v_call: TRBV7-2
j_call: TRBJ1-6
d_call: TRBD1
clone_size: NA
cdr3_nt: TGTGCCAGCAGCAAGAGGACAGGCTCACCCCTCCACTTT
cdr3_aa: CASSKRTGSPLHF

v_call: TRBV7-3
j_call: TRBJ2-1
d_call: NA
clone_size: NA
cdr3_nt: TGTGCCAGCAGCATCGGGAGTCGGGGCAATGAGCAGTTCTTC
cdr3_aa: CASSIGSRGNEQFF

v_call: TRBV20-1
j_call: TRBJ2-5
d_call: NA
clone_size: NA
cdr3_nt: TGCAGTGCTAATGACGGACGGGCCCAAGAGACCCAGTACTTC
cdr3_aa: CSANDGRAQETQYF

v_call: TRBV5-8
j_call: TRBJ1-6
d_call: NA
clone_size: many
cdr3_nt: TGTGCCAGCAGCTTGGAGAGCTCCTATAATTCACCCCTCCACTTT
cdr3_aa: CASSLESSYNSPLHF